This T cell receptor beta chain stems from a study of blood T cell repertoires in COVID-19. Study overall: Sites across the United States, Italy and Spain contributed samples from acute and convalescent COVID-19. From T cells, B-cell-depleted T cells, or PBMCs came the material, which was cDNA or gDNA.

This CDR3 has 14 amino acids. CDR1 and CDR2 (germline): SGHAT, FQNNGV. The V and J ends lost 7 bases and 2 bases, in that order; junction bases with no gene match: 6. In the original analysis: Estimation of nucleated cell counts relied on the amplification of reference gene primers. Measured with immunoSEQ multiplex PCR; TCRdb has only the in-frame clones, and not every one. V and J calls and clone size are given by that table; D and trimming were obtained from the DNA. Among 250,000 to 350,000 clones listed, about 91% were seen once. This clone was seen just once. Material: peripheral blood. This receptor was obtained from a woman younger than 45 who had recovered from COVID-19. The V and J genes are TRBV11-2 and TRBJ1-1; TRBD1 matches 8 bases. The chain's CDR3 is CASNSGGVNTEAFF. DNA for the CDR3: TGTGCCAGCAACTCAGGGGGCGTTAACACTGAAGCTTTCTTT.